This is a list of T cell receptor beta chains from one sample in a study of shared clonotypes between healthy human individuals. Clones were read by immunoSEQ multiplex PCR, and TCRdb kept only the in-frame ones, dropping some. The sample records a few hundred thousand clones, approximately 70% being singletons. The sequenced material came from memory CD4+ T cells sorted from blood. The receptors shown here come from a man between 25 and 39 years old in good health. The CDR3 runs from the conserved cysteine through the conserved F or W. The D gene is left open where the match is weak. Size values are once, few and many counts, or a class for expanded clones, and some rows have none.

d_call | clone_size | j_call | v_call | cdr3_aa | cdr3_nt
. | . | TRBJ1-5 | TRBV10-2 | CASSELRSNQPQHF | TGCGCCAGCAGTGAGTTGCGGAGCAATCAGCCCCAGCATTTT
. | . | TRBJ2-1 | TRBV5-4 | CASSPTPGLRGNEQFF | TGTGCCAGCAGCCCAACCCCGGGACTTCGAGGCAATGAGCAGTTCTTC
. | once | TRBJ2-7 | TRBV7-9 | CASSESLGDTKEQYF | TGTGCCAGCAGCGAATCTCTTGGGGACACCAAAGAGCAGTACTTC
. | few | TRBJ1-4 | TRBV6-1 | CASSDPWGPDEKLFF | TGTGCCAGCAGTGACCCTTGGGGTCCGGATGAAAAACTGTTTTTT
. | . | TRBJ1-4 | TRBV7-2 | CASSSYRTTNEKLFF | TGTGCCAGCAGCTCCTACAGAACAACTAATGAAAAACTGTTTTTT
TRBD1 | . | TRBJ2-7 | TRBV4-3 | CASSHGQERSYEQYF | TGCGCCAGCAGCCACGGACAGGAACGTTCCTACGAGCAGTACTTC
TRBD1 | . | TRBJ1-5 | TRBV7-9 | CASSSQGASQPQHF | TGTGCCAGCAGCTCACAGGGGGCGTCTCAGCCCCAGCATTTT
. | . | TRBJ2-3 | TRBV28 | CASSEFSVGRRTDTQYF | TGTGCCAGCAGTGAATTCTCTGTGGGGAGACGTACAGATACGCAGTATTTT
TRBD1 | . | TRBJ1-5 | TRBV27 | CASSGQGAFLFGNQPQHF | TGTGCCAGCAGTGGACAGGGGGCCTTTTTATTCGGCAATCAGCCCCAGCATTTT
TRBD1 | . | TRBJ2-5 | TRBV5-4 | CASSHLGQGARETQYF | TGTGCCAGCAGCCACCTCGGACAGGGGGCTAGAGAGACCCAGTACTTC
TRBD2 | . | TRBJ2-1 | TRBV9 | CASSASGNSYNEQFF | TGTGCCAGCAGCGCTAGCGGGAACTCCTACAATGAGCAGTTCTTC
TRBD1 | . | TRBJ2-1 | TRBV5-8 | CASSVDRHSYNEQFF | TGTGCCAGCAGCGTGGACAGGCATTCCTACAATGAGCAGTTCTTC
TRBD1 | . | TRBJ2-5 | TRBV5-4 | CASSWGDRGPQSAQYF | TGTGCCAGCAGCTGGGGGGACAGGGGCCCGCAATCGGCCCAGTACTTC
TRBD1 | once | TRBJ2-7 | TRBV5-5 | CASSLRTGENEQYF | TGTGCCAGCAGCCTCCGGACAGGCGAGAACGAGCAGTACTTC
TRBD1 | . | TRBJ1-3 | TRBV19 | CASSWGQTSGNTIYF | TGTGCCAGTAGTTGGGGACAGACCTCTGGAAACACCATATATTTT
TRBD2 | . | TRBJ2-5 | TRBV5-6 | CASSLRERETQYF | TGTGCCAGCAGCCTGCGGGAGCGCGAGACCCAGTACTTC
. | . | TRBJ2-1 | TRBV4-1 | CASSQAAPWGEQFF | TGCGCCAGCAGCCAAGCGGCACCCTGGGGTGAGCAGTTCTTC
. | few | TRBJ2-1 | TRBV7-9 | CASSLLNEQFF | TGTGCCAGCAGTTTACTGAATGAGCAGTTCTTC
. | . | TRBJ2-3 | TRBV5-1 | CASSLTRKDTDTQYF | TGCGCCAGCAGCTTAACTAGAAAAGACACAGATACGCAGTATTTT
TRBD1 | . | TRBJ2-2 | TRBV6-4 | CASRNDRVPGELFF | TGTGCCAGCAGAAACGACAGGGTCCCCGGGGAGCTGTTTTTT
. | . | TRBJ2-2 | TRBV5-5 | CASSRVNTGELFF | TGTGCCAGCAGCCGGGTGAACACCGGGGAGCTGTTTTTT
. | few | TRBJ1-1 | TRBV6-1 | CASREGGGTEAFF | TGTGCCAGCAGGGAGGGAGGGGGCACTGAAGCTTTCTTT
. | . | TRBJ2-7 | TRBV10-3 | CAISESLTGDNSYEQYF | TGTGCCATCAGTGAGTCCCTGACGGGGGACAACTCCTACGAGCAGTACTTC
. | . | TRBJ1-4 | TRBV19 | CASRKGVGEKLFF | TGTGCCAGTAGAAAGGGGGTCGGTGAAAAACTGTTTTTT
. | . | TRBJ1-3 | TRBV30 | CAREAASGNTIYF | TGTGCCCGGGAGGCAGCGTCTGGAAACACCATATATTTT
. | . | TRBJ2-6 | TRBV29-1 | CSVGPSAGANVLTF | TGCAGCGTTGGACCCTCCGCGGGGGCCAACGTCCTGACTTTC
TRBD1 | few | TRBJ1-2 | TRBV29-1 | CSGQQGGSGGYTF | TGCAGCGGTCAACAGGGGGGGTCGGGTGGCTACACCTTC
. | once | TRBJ1-5 | TRBV6-1 | CASSREDNQPQHF | TGTGCCAGCAGTCGGGAGGACAATCAGCCCCAGCATTTT
TRBD1 | . | TRBJ2-3 | TRBV7-4 | CASSLYQGDGTDTQYF | TGTGCCAGCAGCTTGTACCAGGGGGACGGCACAGATACGCAGTATTTT
TRBD1 | few | TRBJ2-7 | TRBV5-1 | CASSISGTGGHEQYF | TGCGCCAGCAGCATTTCCGGGACAGGGGGTCACGAGCAGTACTTC
. | . | TRBJ1-1 | TRBV5-4 | CASSLGGIEAFF | TGTGCCAGCAGCTTGGGAGGAATTGAAGCTTTCTTT
. | many | TRBJ2-2 | TRBV27 | CASSQNTGELFF | TGTGCCAGCAGTCAAAACACCGGGGAGCTGTTTTTT
. | . | TRBJ2-4 | TRBV2 | CASSERRVGAKNIQYF | TGTGCCAGCAGTGAGCGCAGGGTTGGAGCCAAAAACATTCAGTACTTC
TRBD2 | . | TRBJ2-5 | TRBV15 | CATSRGSGGLAGVQETQYF | TGTGCCACCAGCAGAGGATCGGGGGGGCTAGCGGGAGTACAAGAGACCCAGTACTTC
. | . | TRBJ1-4 | TRBV7-2 | CASSLYGTGDEKLFF | TGTGCCAGCAGCTTATATGGGACGGGGGATGAAAAACTGTTTTTT